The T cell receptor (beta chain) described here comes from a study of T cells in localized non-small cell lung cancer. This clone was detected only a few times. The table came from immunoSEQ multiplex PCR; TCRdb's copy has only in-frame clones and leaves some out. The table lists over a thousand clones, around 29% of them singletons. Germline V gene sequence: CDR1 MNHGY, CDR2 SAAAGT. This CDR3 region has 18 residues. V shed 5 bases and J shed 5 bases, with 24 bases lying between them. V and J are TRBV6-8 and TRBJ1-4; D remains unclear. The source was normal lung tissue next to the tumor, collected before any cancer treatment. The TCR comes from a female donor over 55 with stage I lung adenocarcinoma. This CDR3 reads CASSDCPSLLVDNEKLFF. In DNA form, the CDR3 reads TGTGCCAGCAGTGACTGTCCAAGTCTCCTAGTCGACAATGAAAAACTGTTTTTT.